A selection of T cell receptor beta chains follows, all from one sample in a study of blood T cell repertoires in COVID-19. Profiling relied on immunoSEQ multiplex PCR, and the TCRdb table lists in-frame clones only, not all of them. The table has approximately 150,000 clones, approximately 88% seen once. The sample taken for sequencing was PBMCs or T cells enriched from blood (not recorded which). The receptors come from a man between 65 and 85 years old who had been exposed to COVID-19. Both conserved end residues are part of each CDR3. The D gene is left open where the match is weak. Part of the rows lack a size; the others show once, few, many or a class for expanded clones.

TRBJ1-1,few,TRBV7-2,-,CASSLAEGANTEAFF,TGTGCCAGCAGCTTAGCGGAGGGAGCGAACACTGAAGCTTTCTTT
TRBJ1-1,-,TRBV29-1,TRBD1,CSVESAGGATEAFF,TGCAGCGTTGAATCGGCAGGGGGCGCGACTGAAGCTTTCTTT
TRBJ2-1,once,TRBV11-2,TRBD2,CASSLGTSGRVYEQFF,TGTGCCAGCAGCTTAGGGACTAGCGGGAGGGTCTATGAGCAGTTCTTC
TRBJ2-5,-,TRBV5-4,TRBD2,CASSSGLAGKETQYF,TGTGCCAGCAGCTCCGGACTAGCGGGGAAAGAGACCCAGTACTTC
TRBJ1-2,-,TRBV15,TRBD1,CATSRVGQGDTF,TGTGCCACCAGCAGAGTGGGACAGGGAGACACCTTC
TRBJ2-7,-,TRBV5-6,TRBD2,CASTNEQGSGGRSYEQYF,TGTGCCAGCACCAACGAACAGGGAAGCGGGGGGCGCTCCTACGAGCAGTACTTC
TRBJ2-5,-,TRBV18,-,CASSPPVGLQETQYF,TGTGCCAGCTCACCACCCGTGGGGCTACAAGAGACCCAGTACTTC
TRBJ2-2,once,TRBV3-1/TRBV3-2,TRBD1,CASSQEGRQGASTGELFF,TGTGCCAGCAGCCAAGAGGGTAGACAGGGGGCCTCCACCGGGGAGCTGTTTTTT
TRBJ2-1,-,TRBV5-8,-,CASRVFSTYNEQFF,TGTGCCAGCAGGGTTTTTAGCACCTACAATGAGCAGTTCTTC
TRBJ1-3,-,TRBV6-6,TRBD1,CASTLGTGYRDTIYF,TGTGCCAGCACCCTGGGGACAGGGTATAGGGACACCATATATTTT
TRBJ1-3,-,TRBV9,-,CASSVAPQSSGNTIYF,TGTGCCAGCAGCGTAGCACCACAAAGCTCTGGAAACACCATATATTTT
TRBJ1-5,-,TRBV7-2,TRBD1,CASSLGQGNEQPQHF,TGTGCCAGCAGCTTGGGACAGGGAAACGAGCAGCCCCAGCATTTT
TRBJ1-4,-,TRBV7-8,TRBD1,CASSLRAGQGLQKLFF,TGTGCCAGCAGCTTAAGAGCGGGACAGGGGCTACAAAAACTGTTTTTT
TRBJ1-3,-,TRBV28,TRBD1,CASSPGQVSGNTIYF,TGTGCCAGCAGTCCCGGACAGGTCTCTGGAAACACCATATATTTT
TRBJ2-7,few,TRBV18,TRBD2,CASSPVRTSHEQYF,TGTGCCAGCTCACCCGTCCGGACTAGCCACGAGCAGTACTTC
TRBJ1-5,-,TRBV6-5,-,CASRGRGHQPQHF,TGTGCCAGCAGAGGGAGGGGTCATCAGCCCCAGCATTTT
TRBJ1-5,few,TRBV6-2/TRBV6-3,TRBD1,CASSPGTGGTQPQHF,TGTGCCAGCAGCCCCGGGACAGGGGGGACTCAGCCCCAGCATTTT
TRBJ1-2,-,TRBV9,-,CASSVAGGRGYTF,TGTGCCAGCAGCGTAGCTGGGGGGAGGGGCTACACCTTC
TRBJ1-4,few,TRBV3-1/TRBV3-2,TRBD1,CASSPRTGVEKLFF,TGTGCCAGCAGCCCCCGGACAGGAGTTGAAAAACTGTTTTTT
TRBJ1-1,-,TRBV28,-,CASSPLTGGVQNTEAFF,TGTGCCAGCAGTCCTTTGACAGGAGGTGTCCAGAACACTGAAGCTTTCTTT
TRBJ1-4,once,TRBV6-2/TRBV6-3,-,CASSSQPSQGSNEKLFF,TGTGCCAGCAGTTCCCAACCATCACAGGGTTCTAATGAAAAACTGTTTTTT
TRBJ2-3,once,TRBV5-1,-,CASSWGGTDTQYF,TGCGCCAGCAGTTGGGGGGGCACAGATACGCAGTATTTT
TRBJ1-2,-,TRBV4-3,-,CASSQGAASLYGYTF,TGCGCCAGCAGCCAAGGGGCAGCTTCACTGTATGGCTACACCTTC
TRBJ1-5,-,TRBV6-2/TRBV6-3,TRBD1,CASSYFPFETGVGNQPQHF,TGTGCCAGCAGTTACTTCCCTTTCGAGACAGGGGTTGGCAATCAGCCCCAGCATTTT
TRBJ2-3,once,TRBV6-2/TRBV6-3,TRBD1,CASSYTGQGAAGPTDTQYF,TGTGCCAGCAGTTACACCGGACAGGGGGCGGCAGGCCCCACAGATACGCAGTATTTT
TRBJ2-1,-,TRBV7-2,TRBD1,CASSPDRARGEQFF,TGTGCCAGCAGCCCAGACAGGGCCCGCGGTGAGCAGTTCTTC
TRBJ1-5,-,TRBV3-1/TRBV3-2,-,CASSQDLNQPQHF,TGTGCCAGCAGCCAAGATCTAAATCAGCCCCAGCATTTT
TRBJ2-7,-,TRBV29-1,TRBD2,CSVGGTSGSYEQYF,TGCAGCGTTGGGGGGACTAGCGGGAGCTACGAGCAGTACTTC
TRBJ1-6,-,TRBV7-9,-,CASSQQGSPLHF,TGTGCCAGCAGCCAACAGGGTTCACCCCTCCACTTT
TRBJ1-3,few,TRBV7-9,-,CASSPFLFGNTIYF,TGTGCCAGCAGCCCCTTCCTTTTTGGAAACACCATATATTTT
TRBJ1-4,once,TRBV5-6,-,CASSDPSGDLTF,TGTGCCAGCAGCGATCCTTCGGGAGATTTAACTTTT
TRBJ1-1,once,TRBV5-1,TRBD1,CASSLAGTGILNTEAFF,TGCGCCAGCAGCTTGGCCGGGACAGGGATTCTGAACACTGAAGCTTTCTTT
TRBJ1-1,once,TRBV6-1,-,CASSERGRGNTEAFF,TGTGCCAGCAGTGAAAGAGGGCGGGGGAACACTGAAGCTTTCTTT
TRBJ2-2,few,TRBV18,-,CASSPKGAGELFF,TGTGCCAGCTCACCAAAAGGGGCCGGGGAGCTGTTTTTT
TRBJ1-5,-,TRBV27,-,CASSLVGRNQPQHF,TGTGCCAGCAGTTTGGTGGGGCGCAATCAGCCCCAGCATTTT
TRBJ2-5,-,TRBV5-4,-,CASSLGQFGETQYF,TGTGCCAGCAGCTTGGGACAATTTGGAGAGACCCAGTACTTC
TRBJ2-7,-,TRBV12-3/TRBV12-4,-,CASTGALEQYF,TGTGCCAGCACAGGGGCCCTCGAGCAGTACTTC
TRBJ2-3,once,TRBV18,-,CASSPLEDGPDTQYF,TGTGCCAGCTCACCCTTAGAGGATGGCCCAGATACGCAGTATTTT
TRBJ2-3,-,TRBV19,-,CASSTPSTDTQYF,TGTGCCAGTAGTACCCCAAGCACAGATACGCAGTATTTT
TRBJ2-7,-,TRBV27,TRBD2,CASSPTGTSGYEQYF,TGTGCCAGCAGCCCGACAGGGACTAGCGGCTACGAGCAGTACTTC
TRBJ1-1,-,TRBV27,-,CASIPTAPPGGKAFF,TGTGCCAGCATCCCCACGGCCCCCCCGGGAGGCAAAGCTTTCTTT
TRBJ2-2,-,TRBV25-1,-,CASSDRGTNTGELFF,TGTGCCAGCAGTGACAGGGGCACGAACACCGGGGAGCTGTTTTTT
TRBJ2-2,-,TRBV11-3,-,CASSLVGGGGTGELFF,TGTGCCAGCAGCTTAGTAGGTGGGGGCGGCACCGGGGAGCTGTTTTTT
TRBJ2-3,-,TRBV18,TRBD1,CASSPPRTGVTDTQYF,TGTGCCAGCTCACCACCGAGGACAGGGGTGACAGATACGCAGTATTTT
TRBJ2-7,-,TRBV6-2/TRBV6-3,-,CASSNDKRSSSYEQYF,TGTGCCAGCAGTAACGACAAGCGGTCGAGCTCCTACGAGCAGTACTTC
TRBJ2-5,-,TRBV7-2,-,CASSLGLLAGKETQYF,TGTGCCAGCAGCTTAGGATTGCTGGCGGGGAAAGAGACCCAGTACTTC
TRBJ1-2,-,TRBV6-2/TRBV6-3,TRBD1,CASSIQGNYGYTF,TGTGCCAGCAGTATACAGGGGAACTATGGCTACACCTTC
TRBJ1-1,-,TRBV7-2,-,CASSFDTNTEAFF,TGTGCCAGCAGTTTCGACACGAACACTGAAGCTTTCTTT
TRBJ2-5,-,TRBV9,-,CASSLGLKGSEETQYF,TGTGCCAGCAGCTTAGGGCTCAAAGGGAGTGAAGAGACCCAGTACTTC
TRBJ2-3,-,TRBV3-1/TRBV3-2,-,CASSHPACPNTQYF,TGTGCCAGCAGCCATCCAGCGTGCCCGAATACGCAGTATTTT
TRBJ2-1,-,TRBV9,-,CASSVGLTGWEQFF,TGTGCCAGCAGCGTAGGACTAACGGGATGGGAGCAGTTCTTC
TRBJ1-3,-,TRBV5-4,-,CASSFKGVSGNTIYF,TGTGCCAGCAGCTTCAAGGGGGTTAGTGGAAACACCATATATTTT
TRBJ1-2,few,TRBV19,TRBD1,CASSPGGSYGYTF,TGTGCCAGTAGTCCAGGGGGCAGCTATGGCTACACCTTC
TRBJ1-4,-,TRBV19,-,CASKDSISREKLFF,TGTGCCAGTAAAGACAGTATCAGTAGGGAAAAACTGTTTTTT
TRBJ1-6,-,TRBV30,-,CAWSVRGLNSPLHF,TGTGCCTGGAGTGTACGGGGACTGAATTCACCCCTCCACTTT
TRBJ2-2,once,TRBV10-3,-,CAISESQGFGNTGELFF,TGTGCCATCAGTGAGTCCCAGGGGTTCGGGAACACCGGGGAGCTGTTTTTT
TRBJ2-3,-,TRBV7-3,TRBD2,CASSLTLAGAFTDTQYF,TGTGCCAGCAGTCTCACTCTAGCGGGGGCTTTCACAGATACGCAGTATTTT